Listed below are T cell receptor beta chains from one sample, sequenced in a study of cytomegalovirus exposure and HLA in healthy donors. Assay used: immunoSEQ multiplex PCR; TCRdb lists only in-frame clones, some missing. The profile shows a few hundred thousand clones, around 89% of them singletons. The material sequenced was PBMCs. The receptors were gathered from a woman aged 18-35 years in good health and CMV-seronegative. Each CDR3 is given with its conserved first and last residue. A D gene is named only where the DNA matches it firmly. Clone size is stated in some rows and not others, as once, few, many or a class when expanded.

clone_size d_call j_call v_call cdr3_aa cdr3_nt
NA NA TRBJ1-2 TRBV4-1 CASSRGPINYGYTF TGCGCCAGCAGCCGGGGCCCTATTAACTATGGCTACACCTTC
NA TRBD2 TRBJ2-5 TRBV12-5 CASGPVLLGTSNKETQYF TGTGCTAGTGGCCCTGTGCTGCTAGGGACTAGCAACAAAGAGACCCAGTACTTC
NA NA TRBJ2-1 TRBV5-1 CASSTSGETYNEQFF TGCGCCAGCAGCACCTCCGGAGAGACCTACAATGAGCAGTTCTTC
once NA TRBJ1-3 TRBV2 CASSEAPGTSGNTIYF TGTGCCAGCAGTGAAGCCCCCGGGACATCTGGAAACACCATATATTTT
once NA TRBJ2-1 TRBV11-2 CASSLAGVVRGADNEQFF TGTGCCAGCAGCTTAGCTGGAGTGGTCCGGGGGGCCGACAATGAGCAGTTCTTC
NA TRBD1 TRBJ2-7 TRBV6-5 CASSYSGTGNYEQYF TGTGCCAGCAGCTACTCCGGGACAGGAAACTACGAGCAGTACTTC
few NA TRBJ2-3 TRBV27 CASRPTSPKGTDTQYF TGTGCCAGCAGGCCGACTAGTCCGAAGGGCACAGATACGCAGTATTTT
NA NA TRBJ2-6 TRBV6-5 CASSYPAEGANVLTF TGTGCCAGCAGTTACCCGGCGGAGGGGGCCAACGTCCTGACTTTC
NA TRBD2 TRBJ2-5 TRBV11-2 CASSSTVRGGSRETQYF TGTGCCAGCAGCTCAACTGTTCGGGGGGGAAGTCGCGAGACCCAGTACTTC
NA TRBD2 TRBJ2-3 TRBV4-1 CASSPPSGGALSTQYF TGCGCCAGCAGCCCACCTAGCGGGGGGGCTCTCAGTACGCAGTATTTT
NA TRBD1 TRBJ1-2 TRBV4-1 CASSQVEGTGDGYTF TGCGCCAGCAGCCAAGTTGAAGGGACAGGGGATGGCTACACCTTC
NA TRBD2 TRBJ2-1 TRBV7-9 CASSLGPSGTGEQFF TGTGCCAGCAGCTTAGGCCCTAGCGGAACGGGCGAGCAGTTCTTC
NA NA TRBJ2-2 TRBV5-8 CASSLVGGATGELFF TGTGCCAGCAGCCTAGTGGGTGGCGCCACCGGGGAGCTGTTTTTT
NA NA TRBJ2-1 TRBV15 CATTPPGSSYNEQFF TGTGCCACCACCCCCCCAGGTAGCTCCTACAATGAGCAGTTCTTC
NA NA TRBJ2-7 TRBV2 CASSDGSPYEQYF TGTGCCAGCAGTGATGGTAGTCCCTACGAGCAGTACTTC
NA TRBD1 TRBJ1-2 TRBV19 CASSRGQVYGYTF TGTGCCAGTAGCCGAGGACAGGTCTATGGCTACACCTTC
NA TRBD1 TRBJ2-2 TRBV19 CASSDQGVRTGELFF TGTGCCAGTAGTGACCAGGGGGTACGAACCGGGGAGCTGTTTTTT
NA NA TRBJ1-1 TRBV9 CASSVGAGWAEAFF TGTGCCAGCAGCGTAGGTGCAGGGTGGGCTGAAGCTTTCTTT
NA NA TRBJ1-1 TRBV4-2 CASSQDQGLSAFF TGTGCCAGCAGCCAAGACCAGGGCTTATCGGCTTTCTTT
NA TRBD1 TRBJ1-1 TRBV5-1 CASSPRRQGKDTEAFF TGCGCCAGCAGCCCTAGACGACAGGGAAAGGACACTGAAGCTTTCTTT
NA NA TRBJ2-6 TRBV27 CASSLAPSGNVLTF TGTGCCAGCAGTTTAGCGCCCTCAGGAAACGTCCTGACTTTC
NA TRBD1 TRBJ1-6 TRBV6-6 CASSRDSSYNSPLHF TGTGCCAGCAGCCGGGACAGCTCCTATAATTCACCCCTCCACTTT
once NA TRBJ1-4 TRBV30 CAWRRDKTGTSNEKLFF TGTGCCTGGAGACGCGACAAAACCGGGACAAGTAATGAAAAACTGTTTTTT
once NA TRBJ2-3 TRBV9 CASSETVDTQYF TGTGCCAGCAGCGAGACAGTGGATACGCAGTATTTT
NA NA TRBJ1-5 TRBV5-1 CASSLDAGYGQPQHF TGCGCCAGCAGCTTGGACGCAGGGTACGGCCAGCCCCAGCATTTT
NA NA TRBJ1-5 TRBV5-5 CASSLGIGGGRQPQHF TGTGCCAGCAGCTTGGGAATTGGGGGGGGCCGTCAGCCCCAGCATTTT
NA NA TRBJ1-1 TRBV7-2 CASSLSTGNTEAFF TGTGCCAGCAGCTTATCGACAGGGAACACTGAAGCTTTCTTT
NA NA TRBJ2-5 TRBV6-1 CASRVSGETQYF TGTGCCAGCCGAGTGAGTGGAGAGACCCAGTACTTC
NA NA TRBJ1-2 TRBV4-3 CASSQAGYGYTF TGCGCCAGCAGCCAAGCGGGCTATGGCTACACCTTC
NA NA TRBJ1-1 TRBV6-1 CASTRVLATEAFF TGTGCCAGCACCAGGGTTCTTGCCACTGAAGCTTTCTTT
few TRBD2 TRBJ2-3 TRBV18 CASSPGLAVTDTQYF TGTGCCAGCTCACCGGGACTAGCGGTCACAGATACGCAGTATTTT
NA NA TRBJ2-6 TRBV7-3 CASSRWRSGANVLTF TGTGCCAGCAGCAGATGGAGGTCTGGGGCCAACGTCCTGACTTTC
NA NA TRBJ1-5 TRBV27 CASSFWANQPQHF TGTGCCAGCAGTTTTTGGGCTAATCAGCCCCAGCATTTT
NA NA TRBJ2-3 TRBV28 CAVQRGSSTDTQYF TGTGCCGTGCAAAGGGGGTCTAGCACAGATACGCAGTATTTT
NA NA TRBJ1-1 TRBV16 CASSRPRGGAFF TGTGCCAGCAGCCGCCCCCGGGGGGGAGCTTTCTTT
NA TRBD1 TRBJ1-2 TRBV27 CASSYTGVGGYTF TGTGCCAGCAGTTATACAGGGGTTGGAGGCTACACCTTC
NA TRBD2 TRBJ2-3 TRBV6-6 CASSYSSGGLTDTQYF TGTGCCAGCAGTTACTCGAGCGGGGGGCTCACAGATACGCAGTATTTT
few NA TRBJ2-7 TRBV27 CASSSRTRSYEQYF TGTGCCAGCAGTTCTCGGACTCGATCCTACGAGCAGTACTTC
NA NA TRBJ1-3 TRBV6-5 CASRTMGGGNTIYF TGTGCCAGCAGGACTATGGGGGGAGGAAACACCATATATTTT
NA TRBD1 TRBJ1-2 TRBV19 CASKRDRRYGYTF TGTGCCAGTAAAAGGGACAGGCGCTATGGCTACACCTTC
NA TRBD2 TRBJ2-1 TRBV7-9 CASSLDSWASGDNEQFF TGTGCCAGCAGCTTAGATTCGTGGGCTAGCGGGGACAATGAGCAGTTCTTC
NA NA TRBJ2-7 TRBV4-2 CASSQDPGQRGTHEQYF TGTGCCAGCAGCCAAGATCCGGGACAAAGGGGAACCCACGAGCAGTACTTC
NA NA TRBJ2-7 TRBV5-4 CASSLIPAAREQYF TGTGCCAGCAGCTTGATTCCGGCGGCGAGGGAGCAGTACTTC
NA NA TRBJ2-7 TRBV6-1 CASSESGWRDTEQYF TGTGCCAGCAGTGAAAGTGGGTGGCGGGATACCGAGCAGTACTTC
once TRBD2 TRBJ2-5 TRBV5-1 CASSMTSGVGETQYF TGCGCCAGCAGCATGACTAGCGGGGTGGGAGAGACCCAGTACTTC
NA NA TRBJ2-7 TRBV20-1 CSANRDYEQYF TGCAGTGCTAACCGGGACTACGAGCAGTACTTC
NA TRBD1 TRBJ2-7 TRBV7-2 CASSLGQGAVEQYF TGTGCCAGCAGCCTAGGACAGGGGGCGGTTGAGCAGTACTTC
once TRBD2 TRBJ2-7 TRBV27 CASSSTSVSSYEQYF TGTGCCAGCAGTTCAACTAGCGTGAGCTCCTACGAGCAGTACTTC
NA NA TRBJ2-7 TRBV18 CASSPPSAYEQYF TGTGCCAGCTCACCACCGTCAGCCTACGAGCAGTACTTC